These 18 T cell receptor beta chains were all obtained from the same sample, sequenced in a study of vaccination and CD4 T cells after COVID-19. As to treatment: approximately 10-day PBMC culture with coronavirus spike peptide pools or control peptides (ViraFEST assay). Their cognate antigens are unknown. The assay that was used to sequence DNA from cultured CD4+ T cells was the Oncomine TCR Beta short-read assay. TCRdb passed the PCR reads through MiXCR, listing each CDR3 protein once. Among under 20,000 distinct CDR3 sequences listed, about 40% were seen once. Sequenced sample: CD4+ T cells from blood, cultured in vitro. All receptors come from a human donor who had recovered from COVID-19.

This clonotype was seen only a few times. The genes are TRBV6-1 and TRBJ2-3; D is tentatively TRBD1 or TRBD2 (5 bases each). V was clipped by 8 bases and J by 5 bases, with 14 bases between them. From germline, CDR1 is MNHNS and CDR2 SASEGT. CDR3 length: 13 amino acids. The CDR3 DNA reads TGTGCCAGCTCTAGAGGGGTGGGAGATACGCAGTATTTT. Translated: CASSRGVGDTQYF.

The CDR3 loop is CSARDLFRTSGRASTDTQYF. The CDR3 nucleotides are TGCAGTGCTAGAGATCTATTTAGGACTAGCGGGAGGGCTAGCACAGATACGCAGTATTTT. The V gene is TRBV20-1, the J gene TRBJ2-3, with 15 bases matching TRBD2. The CDR3 sequence is 20 residues long. In germline, CDR1 is DFQATT, CDR2 SNEGSKA (reference sequence). The V segment lost 0 bases and the J segment 0 bases; nucleotides outside the gene matches: 10.

V and J are TRBV24-1 and TRBJ1-2, with 9 bases lining up with TRBD1. The junction had 16 bases not matched to a gene; V was cut back by 2 bases and J by 4 bases. The CDR3 runs to 19 residues. Per the germline V gene, CDR1 is KGHDR and CDR2 is SFDVKD. The CDR3 spells CATSDSSGTGHQAVYGYTF. DNA for the CDR3: TGTGCCACCAGTGATTCTTCCGGGACAGGGCATCAGGCGGTCTATGGCTACACCTTC.

This clonotype has just a few counts. The chain carries TRBV25-1 and TRBJ2-3; 14 bases match TRBD2. CDR1 is MGHDK, CDR2 SYGVNS, per germline. V lost 5 bases to trimming and J lost 4 bases; unmatched junction nucleotides: 5. The CDR3 is 16 amino acids. CDR3 protein: CASSIGTSGRPDTQYF. CDR3 in DNA: TGTGCCAGCAGTATTGGGACTAGCGGGAGACCAGATACGCAGTATTTT.

This chain uses TRBV28 with TRBJ1-1; D is undetermined. The length of the CDR3 is 14 residues. With 0 bases removed from V and 3 bases from J, the gap between germline ends came to 8 bases. Germline CDR1 and CDR2: MDHEN and SYDVKM. The CDR3 DNA reads as TGTGCCAGCAGTTTATGGAGTTCGGACACTGAAGCTTTCTTT. Protein product: CASSLWSSDTEAFF. The full variable domain, rest sourced from reference TRBV28 and TRBJ1-1, is DVKVTQSSRYLVKRTGEKVFLECVQDMDHENMFWYRQDPGLGLRLIYFSYDVKMKEKGDIPEGYSVSREKKERFSLILESASTNQTSMYLCASSLWSSDTEAFFGQGTRLTVV.

This clonotype was observed a few times. The chain uses TRBV20-1 and TRBJ1-1; perhaps TRBD1 as D (6 bases). V was shortened by 5 bases and J by 2 bases, with 12 bases between the two germline ends. The CDR3 is 13 residues long. Germline V gene data show CDR1 as DFQATT and CDR2 as SNEGSKA (reference sequence). CDR3 region: CSALTGLNTEAFF. The CDR3 DNA is TGCAGTGCTCTGACAGGCCTTAACACTGAAGCTTTCTTT.

As for this clonotype: A read error may produce the germline difference seen at one junction end. The rearrangement links TRBV5-6 to TRBJ2-7; D uncertain. This CDR3 is 8 amino acids long. Germline V gene sequence: CDR1 SGHDT, CDR2 YYEEEE. CDR3 sequence (DNA): TGTGCCAGCAGGGCCCGTGACTTC. Encoded protein: CASRARDF.

The table lists this clonotype with a few counts. The chain recombines TRBV11-2 with TRBJ2-5; D might be TRBD1 (5 bases). This CDR3 has 12 amino acids. The V and J ends lost 0 bases and 7 bases respectively, with 6 bases between them. Per the germline V gene, CDR1 is SGHAT and CDR2 is FQNNGV. The CDR3 loop reads CASSLEGVTQYF. CDR3 coding DNA: TGTGCCAGCAGCTTAGAAGGGGTGACCCAGTACTTC. The whole variable domain, remainder taken from reference TRBV11-2 and TRBJ2-5, is EAGVAQSPRYKIIEKRQSVAFWCNPISGHATLYWYQQILGQGPKLLIQFQNNGVVDDSQLPKDRFSAERLKGVDSTLKIQPAKLEDSAVYLCASSLEGVTQYFGPGTRLLVL.

This clonotype has a single count. The gene calls are TRBV12-3 or TRBV12-4 and TRBJ2-3; 7 nucleotides match TRBD1. CDR3 length: 16 residues. The V and J ends lost 6 bases and 0 bases, in that order; junction bases with no gene match: 9. The CDR3 DNA is TGTGCCAGCAGCCCCTTCTGGACAGGAAGCACAGATACGCAGTATTTT. Its protein is CASSPFWTGSTDTQYF.

The chain joins TRBV20-1 to TRBJ2-7; D unclear. Trimming shortened V by 5 bases and J by 2 bases, and 7 bases separated the two germline ends. The CDR3 totals 11 residues. Looked up from germline, CDR1 is DFQATT and CDR2 is SNEGSKA (reference sequence). Here the CDR3 reads CSASYAYEQYF. CDR3 DNA sequence: TGCAGTGCTTCGTACGCCTACGAGCAGTACTTC.

The chain has TRBV5-1 and TRBJ1-1; D ambiguous. The V end was cut by 4 bases, the J end by 0 bases, with 13 bases between. Germline V lookup: CDR1 SGHRS, CDR2 YFSETQ. CDR3 length: 15 amino acids. CDR3 nucleotides: TGCGCCAGCAGCGGCTTCATGGGTCTGAACACTGAAGCTTTCTTT. This codes for CASSGFMGLNTEAFF.

The chain couples TRBV7-9 to TRBJ2-3, with unresolved D. The germline V gene encodes CDR1 SEHNR and CDR2 FQNEAQ (reference sequence). V was cut by 5 bases and J by 2 bases, with 5 bases left in between. The CDR3 sequence is 12 residues long. The CDR3 reads CASSPDTDTQYF. For the CDR3, the DNA is TGTGCCAGCAGCCCTGACACAGATACGCAGTATTTT.

This clonotype was seen only a few times. The chain joins TRBV19 to TRBJ1-5; D is undetermined. The V gene's germline CDR1 is LNHDA and CDR2 SQIVND (reference sequence). V shed 2 bases and J shed 6 bases, with 11 bases lying between them. The CDR3 has 14 residues. CDR3 protein: CASSISVGSQPQHF. The DNA of the CDR3 is TGTGCCAGTAGTATATCAGTGGGGAGTCAGCCCCAGCATTTT.

This clonotype is a singleton in its sample. The chain has TRBV6-2 or TRBV6-3 and TRBJ2-7; D gene unclear. This CDR3 is 11 amino acids long. Trimming shortened V by 8 bases and J by 4 bases, and 9 bases separated the two germline ends. CDR1 is MNHEY, CDR2 SVGEGT, per germline. CDR3 residues: CASSDYYEQYF. DNA of the CDR3: TGTGCCAGCTCGGATTATTACGAGCAGTACTTC.

V and J are TRBV2 and TRBJ2-6; D may be TRBD1 (6 bases). V lost 6 bases to trimming and J lost 5 bases, with 14 bases between them. Per germline, CDR1 SNHLY and CDR2 FYNNEI. The CDR3 runs 15 residues. The CDR3 coding sequence is TGTGCCAGCAGCCCTACAGGGTTGTGGGCCAACGTCCTGACTTTC. Amino acid sequence: CASSPTGLWANVLTF.

The chain uses TRBV28 and TRBJ1-1, with 9 bases aligning to TRBD1. Trimming cost V 6 bases and J 3 bases; bases outside gene matches: 11. CDR1 is MDHEN and CDR2 is SYDVKM in the germline V gene. The CDR3 is 16 amino acids. The CDR3 DNA sequence: TGTGCCAGCAGCCACAGGACAGGGGCTGGGGACACTGAAGCTTTCTTT. Its translation is CASSHRTGAGDTEAFF.

The chain's CDR3 is CSASRGRTDTQYF. As DNA, the CDR3 is TGCAGTGCTAGTCGGGGACGCACAGATACGCAGTATTTT. This rearrangement joins TRBV20-1 to TRBJ2-3; D is perhaps TRBD1 or TRBD2 (5 bases each). The CDR3 has 13 residues. The V end was cut by 3 bases, the J end by 1 base, with 8 bases between. Germline assignment: CDR1 DFQATT and CDR2 SNEGSKA (reference sequence).

This chain uses TRBV12-3 or TRBV12-4 with TRBJ1-2; weak D call: TRBD1 (5 bases). The CDR3 spans 12 residues. Trimming stripped 6 bases from V and 8 bases from J, with 13 bases between. The CDR3 DNA reads TGTGCCAGCAGGCAGGGAGGCGGAGGCTACACCTTC. It translates to CASRQGGGGYTF.